Listed below are T cell receptor beta chains from one sample, sequenced in a study of T-cell memory formation after mild COVID-19. Each CDR3 protein gets one entry after TCRdb re-called the 5' RACE reads with MiXCR. The sample holds around 510,000 distinct CDR3 sequences, about 20% seen once. Input material: PBMCs or a T cell subset sorted from them (not recorded which). The receptors were sampled from an adult woman who had mild COVID-19 (a few samples of this study predate the infection). Cell type and time point are not known. Both conserved end residues are part of each CDR3. D genes are given only for firm matches. Only some rows state a clone size, as once, few, many or a class for expanded clones.

DNA | CDR3 | V | size | J | D
TGTGCCAGCAGCTTAGGCAGCGGGGGCGGCGAGCAGTACTTC | CASSLGSGGGEQYF | TRBV11-2 | - | TRBJ2-7 | TRBD2
TGTGCCAGCAGGACCGGGACATATACCTACGAGCAGTACTTC | CASRTGTYTYEQYF | TRBV28 | few | TRBJ2-7 | -
TGCAGTGCTAGAGAAGGGGACACCGGGGAGCTGTTTTTT | CSAREGDTGELFF | TRBV20-1 | - | TRBJ2-2 | -
TGTGCCAGCAGCTTCCAGGGCAGAAATTCACCCCTCCACTTT | CASSFQGRNSPLHF | TRBV7-8 | few | TRBJ1-6 | -
TGCGCCAGCAGCCAGTGGGGTTTACGGGGGGACAGGGCCCTCTACAATGAGCAGTTCTTC | CASSQWGLRGDRALYNEQFF | TRBV4-3 | - | TRBJ2-1 | TRBD1
TGCAGTGCTCCGGATCTAGCGGGGGGCCACGAGCAGTACTTC | CSAPDLAGGHEQYF | TRBV20-1 | few | TRBJ2-7 | TRBD2
TGCGCCAGCAGCTTCGTACAGGGGGCTTCCTACGAGCAGTACTTC | CASSFVQGASYEQYF | TRBV5-1 | - | TRBJ2-7 | TRBD1
TGTGCAGCGGGAGGGGATAGAAAGCCCCAGCATTTT | CAAGGDRKPQHF | TRBV6-6 | - | TRBJ1-5 | -
TGCGCCAGCAGCTTGGGACAGCCAATCTCCTACGAGCAGTACTTC | CASSLGQPISYEQYF | TRBV5-1 | few | TRBJ2-7 | -
TGTGCCAGCACCCACCTTCTAGCGGGAGGTGAAGATACGCAGTATTTT | CASTHLLAGGEDTQYF | TRBV6-5 | few | TRBJ2-3 | TRBD2
TGTGCCAGCAGCCAGGGATATCATGAAAAACTGTTTTTT | CASSQGYHEKLFF | TRBV14 | few | TRBJ1-4 | -
TGTGCCAGCAGCTTAAGTCGGGACTCCCGATTCTACGAGCAGTACTTC | CASSLSRDSRFYEQYF | TRBV7-2 | few | TRBJ2-7 | -
TGTGCCAGCAGTTACTCGACTAGCGGGGGGAGTTACAATGAGCAGTTCTTC | CASSYSTSGGSYNEQFF | TRBV6-2/TRBV6-3 | many | TRBJ2-1 | TRBD2
TGTGCCAGCAGCGGGTTACAGGGGCTGGGAACCGGGGAGCTGTTTTTT | CASSGLQGLGTGELFF | TRBV5-4 | few | TRBJ2-2 | TRBD1
TGCGCCAGCAGCTTGGCCGGGACAGGGACCTACGAGCAGTACTTC | CASSLAGTGTYEQYF | TRBV7-2 | many | TRBJ2-7 | TRBD1
TGCAGCGTTATCGGCCCCGGAACAGATACGCAGTATTTT | CSVIGPGTDTQYF | TRBV29-1 | few | TRBJ2-3 | -
TGCAGTGCTAGTCCCCCGACCCGGGGTGGAACTGAAGCTTTCTTT | CSASPPTRGGTEAFF | TRBV20-1 | few | TRBJ1-1 | -
TGTGCCCTAGGGAGGGGACTAGCGGGAGAGACGCAGTATTTT | CALGRGLAGETQYF | TRBV27 | few | TRBJ2-3 | TRBD2
TGTGCCAGCAGCCAAGATCGACTAGCGGGGGGGGCGCAGTATTTT | CASSQDRLAGGAQYF | TRBV3-1 | few | TRBJ2-3 | TRBD2
TGTGCCAGCAGCCAAGACAGGGGGCACTATGGCTACACCTTC | CASSQDRGHYGYTF | TRBV3-1 | - | TRBJ1-2 | TRBD1
TGTGCCACCACGACTAGCGGGGGCGGCAGGAATGAGCAGTTCTTC | CATTTSGGGRNEQFF | TRBV24-1 | few | TRBJ2-1 | TRBD2
TGTGCCAGCAGCTTAAGTGGGACTAGCGACAATGAGCAGTTCTTC | CASSLSGTSDNEQFF | TRBV7-9 | few | TRBJ2-1 | TRBD2
TGTGCCAGCAGCCCAGGGGGGGTAGGTGGCTACACCTTC | CASSPGGVGGYTF | TRBV12-3/TRBV12-4 | few | TRBJ1-2 | TRBD1
TGTGCCAGCAGTAGACAGGGGCTGCGAAATGAGCAGTTCTTC | CASSRQGLRNEQFF | TRBV2 | few | TRBJ2-1 | TRBD1
TGTGCCAGCAGCGAGGAAGGACTAGCGGGAGGGACCTCCTACAATGAGCAGTTCTTC | CASSEEGLAGGTSYNEQFF | TRBV7-8 | few | TRBJ2-1 | TRBD2
TGTGCCAGCAGCCAAGACGGCGGTAGCAATCAGCCCCAGCATTTT | CASSQDGGSNQPQHF | TRBV3-1 | many | TRBJ1-5 | -
TGTGCCAGCAGCCCCCGGACAGGAGGGGGAGAGACCCAGTACTTC | CASSPRTGGGETQYF | TRBV5-4 | - | TRBJ2-5 | -
TGTGCCAGCAGTCGGGACAGCGCGAACACCGGGGAGCTGTTTTTT | CASSRDSANTGELFF | TRBV5-5 | many | TRBJ2-2 | TRBD1
TGTGCCAGCAGCGTTACTCAGGGAGGGTTTAGTGGCTACACCTTC | CASSVTQGGFSGYTF | TRBV11-2 | - | TRBJ1-2 | -
TGTGCCAGCAGCGTAGAGGCGGGGAGTGAGCAGTTCTTC | CASSVEAGSEQFF | TRBV9 | - | TRBJ2-1 | -
TGTGCCAGCAGCCCGAACCCGGGACAGAGCTTGTATGGCTACACCTTC | CASSPNPGQSLYGYTF | TRBV11-2 | - | TRBJ1-2 | TRBD1
TGTGCCAGCAGACCTTCAGGACGGCAATACGAGCAGTACTTC | CASRPSGRQYEQYF | TRBV2 | - | TRBJ2-7 | -
TGTGCCAGCAGCTTAGAAATGGCAGGGGTTGAAGCTTTCTTT | CASSLEMAGVEAFF | TRBV11-2 | - | TRBJ1-1 | -
TGTGCCAGCAGCTTAAGCAGGGAGAACACTGAAGCTTTCTTT | CASSLSRENTEAFF | TRBV7-3 | - | TRBJ1-1 | -
TGTGCCAGCAATTCTGGGGGCGAGCAGTACTTC | CASNSGGEQYF | TRBV12-3/TRBV12-4 | once | TRBJ2-7 | -
TGTGCCAGCAGCCCGGGGGGGACTGGACTGAACACTGAAGCTTTCTTT | CASSPGGTGLNTEAFF | TRBV5-5 | once | TRBJ1-1 | -
TGTGCCAGCAGTTTTCGGGTGGCGGGGGATACGCAGTATTTT | CASSFRVAGDTQYF | TRBV27 | - | TRBJ2-3 | -
TGTGCCAGCAGTGTATCCCGGGGGCAGGGGGAGCAGTTCTTC | CASSVSRGQGEQFF | TRBV7-9 | few | TRBJ2-1 | -
TGTGCCAGCAGGGGACAGGGGCAAGAGACCCAGTACTTC | CASRGQGQETQYF | TRBV12-3/TRBV12-4 | few | TRBJ2-5 | TRBD1
TGTGCCAGCAGCTTCCCTCGGGGGAAAGAGACCCAGTACTTC | CASSFPRGKETQYF | TRBV7-9 | - | TRBJ2-5 | -
TGTGCCAGCAGCTTAGGTGGTCGTCGCGCCGAAGCTTTCTTT | CASSLGGRRAEAFF | TRBV7-9 | few | TRBJ1-1 | -
TGCGCCAGCAGCTACCCGTCCACTAGCGGGAGCGGACACGAGCAGTACTTC | CASSYPSTSGSGHEQYF | TRBV5-1 | few | TRBJ2-7 | TRBD2
TGTGCCAGCAGCGGCTGGGACAGAGGGGACTACGAGCAGTACTTC | CASSGWDRGDYEQYF | TRBV7-9 | - | TRBJ2-7 | TRBD1
TGTGCCAGCAGTGTAGTAGCGGGGGCTGCGGAGCAGTACTTC | CASSVVAGAAEQYF | TRBV2 | - | TRBJ2-7 | TRBD2
TGCAGCGTTGAGGTCTTGGAGACCCAGTACTTC | CSVEVLETQYF | TRBV29-1 | - | TRBJ2-5 | -
TGTGCCAGCACGGGACAGGGTATCTCTGGGGCCAACGTCCTGACTTTC | CASTGQGISGANVLTF | TRBV25-1 | - | TRBJ2-6 | TRBD1
TGCAGTGCTAGTAAGGACAGGGGGTTATACGAGCAGTACTTC | CSASKDRGLYEQYF | TRBV20-1 | - | TRBJ2-7 | TRBD1
TGTGCCAGCAGTTTCGACAGTGAAGCTTTCTTT | CASSFDSEAFF | TRBV12-3/TRBV12-4 | few | TRBJ1-1 | -
TGTGCCAGCAGCTTAGGCCTTTGGGGGGACACCGGGGAGCTGTTTTTT | CASSLGLWGDTGELFF | TRBV7-2 | - | TRBJ2-2 | -
TGTGCCAGCAGGGTATTATGTGTTGTGGGACAGGGGTACCACAATGAGCAGTTCTTC | CASRVLCVVGQGYHNEQFF | TRBV21-1 | few | TRBJ2-1 | -
TGCGCCAGCAGCCCACAGACTAGCGGGGCCTACAATGAGCAGTTCTTC | CASSPQTSGAYNEQFF | TRBV5-1 | - | TRBJ2-1 | TRBD2
TGTGCCAGCAGCTACCCCGACAGGAACACTGAAGCTTTCTTT | CASSYPDRNTEAFF | TRBV5-6 | few | TRBJ1-1 | -
TGTGCCAGCAGCCAAGAGATCCTACAGGGACGGGGCGGCTACACCTTC | CASSQEILQGRGGYTF | TRBV3-1 | - | TRBJ1-2 | -
TGTGCCAGCAGCGCGAGCCAGGCACAGGAGCAGTTCTTC | CASSASQAQEQFF | TRBV14 | - | TRBJ2-1 | -
TGTGCCAGCAGCTTTTCCTCCCTTCGACGGCTCGACGGGGAGCTGTTTTTT | CASSFSSLRRLDGELFF | TRBV5-5 | many | TRBJ2-2 | -
TGTGCCAGCAGTAGAAATAGGGGAGGCGAGCAGTACTTC | CASSRNRGGEQYF | TRBV9 | few | TRBJ2-7 | -
TGTGCCAGCGGCGGGGCCACGGGGAAGACCCAGTACTTC | CASGGATGKTQYF | TRBV12-3/TRBV12-4 | - | TRBJ2-5 | -
TGTGCCAGCAGTTGGGCCACTGGGGAGCTGTTTTTT | CASSWATGELFF | TRBV2 | many | TRBJ2-2 | -
TGTGCCAGCAATCGGGACAGTCCAAACTCTGGGGCCAACGTCCTGACTTTC | CASNRDSPNSGANVLTF | TRBV5-5 | - | TRBJ2-6 | TRBD1